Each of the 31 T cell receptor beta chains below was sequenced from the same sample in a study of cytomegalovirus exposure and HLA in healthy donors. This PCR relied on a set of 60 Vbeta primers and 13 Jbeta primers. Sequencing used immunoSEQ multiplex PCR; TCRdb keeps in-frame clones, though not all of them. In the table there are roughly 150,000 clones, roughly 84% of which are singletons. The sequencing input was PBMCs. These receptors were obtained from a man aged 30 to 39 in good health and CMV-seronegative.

The CDR3 protein is CASSFAGELFF. CDR3 DNA: TGTGCCAGCAGCTTCGCCGGGGAGCTGTTTTTT. This sequence joins TRBV11-2 and TRBJ2-2; D call uncertain. Trimming removed 3 bases from V and 6 bases from J, with 2 bases in between. There are 11 residues in the CDR3. The V gene's germline CDR1 is SGHAT and CDR2 FQNNGV.

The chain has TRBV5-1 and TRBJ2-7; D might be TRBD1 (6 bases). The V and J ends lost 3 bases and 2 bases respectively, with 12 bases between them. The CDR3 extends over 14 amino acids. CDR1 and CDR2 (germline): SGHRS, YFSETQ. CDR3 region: CASSSGTSPYEQYF. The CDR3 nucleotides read TGCGCCAGCAGCTCCGGGACATCTCCCTACGAGCAGTACTTC. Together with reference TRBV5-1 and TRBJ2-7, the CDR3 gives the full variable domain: KAGVTQTPRYLIKTRGQQVTLSCSPISGHRSVSWYQQTPGQGLQFLFEYFSETQRNKGNFPGRFSGRQFSNSRSEMNVSTLELGDSALYLCASSSGTSPYEQYFGPGTRLTVT.

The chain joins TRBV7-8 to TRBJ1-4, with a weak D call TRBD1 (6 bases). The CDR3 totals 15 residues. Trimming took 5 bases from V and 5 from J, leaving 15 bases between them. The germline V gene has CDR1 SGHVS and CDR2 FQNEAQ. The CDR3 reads CASSDSGARNEKLFF. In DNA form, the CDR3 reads TGTGCCAGCAGCGACTCAGGGGCCCGAAATGAAAAACTGTTTTTT.

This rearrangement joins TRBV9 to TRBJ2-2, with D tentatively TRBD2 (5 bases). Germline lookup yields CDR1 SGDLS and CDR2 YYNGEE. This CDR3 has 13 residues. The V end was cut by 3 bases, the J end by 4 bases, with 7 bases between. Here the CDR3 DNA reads TGTGCCAGCAGCGCGGGGTTCACCGGGGAGCTGTTTTTT. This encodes CASSAGFTGELFF.

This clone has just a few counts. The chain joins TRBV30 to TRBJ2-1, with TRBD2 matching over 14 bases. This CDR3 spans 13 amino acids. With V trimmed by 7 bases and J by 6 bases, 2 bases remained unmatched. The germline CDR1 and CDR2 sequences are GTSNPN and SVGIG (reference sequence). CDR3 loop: CASTSGGANEQFF. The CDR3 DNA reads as TGTGCCTCGACTAGCGGGGGGGCCAATGAGCAGTTCTTC. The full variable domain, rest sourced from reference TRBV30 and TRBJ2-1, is SQTIHQWPATLVQPVGSPLSLECTVEGTSNPNLYWYRQAAGRGLQLLFYSVGIGQISSEVPQNLSASRPQDRQFILSSKKLLLSDSGFYLCASTSGGANEQFFGPGTRLTVL.

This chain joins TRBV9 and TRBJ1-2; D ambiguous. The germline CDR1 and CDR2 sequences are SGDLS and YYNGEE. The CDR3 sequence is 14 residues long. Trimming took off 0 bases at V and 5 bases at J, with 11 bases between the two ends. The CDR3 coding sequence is TGTGCCAGCAGCGTAGAGCTTCTAGGATATGGCTACACCTTC. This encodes CASSVELLGYGYTF.

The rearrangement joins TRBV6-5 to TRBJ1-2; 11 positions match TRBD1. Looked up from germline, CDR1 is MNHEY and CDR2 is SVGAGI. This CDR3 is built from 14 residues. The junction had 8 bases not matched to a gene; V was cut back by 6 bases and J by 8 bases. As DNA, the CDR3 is TGTGCCAGCAGGCTGGGACAGGGGGTGTACGGCTACACCTTC. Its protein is CASRLGQGVYGYTF.

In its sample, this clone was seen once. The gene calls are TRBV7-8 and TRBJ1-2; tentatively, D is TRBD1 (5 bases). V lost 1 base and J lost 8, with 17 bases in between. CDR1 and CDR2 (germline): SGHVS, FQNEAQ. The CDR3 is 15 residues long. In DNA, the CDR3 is TGTGCCAGCAGCTTAGTAGGGGTCTTAGTGGGGGGCTACACCTTC. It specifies CASSLVGVLVGGYTF.

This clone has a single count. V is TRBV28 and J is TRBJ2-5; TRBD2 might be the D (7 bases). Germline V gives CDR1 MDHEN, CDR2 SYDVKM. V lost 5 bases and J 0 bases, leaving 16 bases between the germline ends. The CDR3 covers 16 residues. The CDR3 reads CASSGGASWYQETQYF. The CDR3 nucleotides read TGTGCCAGCAGTGGGGGGGCTAGCTGGTACCAAGAGACCCAGTACTTC.

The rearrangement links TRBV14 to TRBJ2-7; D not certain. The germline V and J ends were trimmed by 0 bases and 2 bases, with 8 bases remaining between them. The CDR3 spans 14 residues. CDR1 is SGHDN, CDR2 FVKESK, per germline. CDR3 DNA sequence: TGTGCCAGCAGCCAAGACCTAAGTACCTACGAGCAGTACTTC. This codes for CASSQDLSTYEQYF.

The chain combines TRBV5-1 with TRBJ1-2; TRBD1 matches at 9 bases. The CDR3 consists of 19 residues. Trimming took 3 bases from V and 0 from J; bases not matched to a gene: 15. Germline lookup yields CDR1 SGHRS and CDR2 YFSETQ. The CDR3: CASSSGRDREARANYGYTF. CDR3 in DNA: TGCGCCAGCAGCTCAGGGAGGGACAGGGAGGCAAGAGCTAACTATGGCTACACCTTC.

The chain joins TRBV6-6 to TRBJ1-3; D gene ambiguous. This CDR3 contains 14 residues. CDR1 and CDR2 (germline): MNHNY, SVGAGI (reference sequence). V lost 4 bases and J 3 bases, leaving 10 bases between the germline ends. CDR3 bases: TGTGCCAGCAGTTTCCCCGGGAATGGAAACACCATATATTTT. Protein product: CASSFPGNGNTIYF.

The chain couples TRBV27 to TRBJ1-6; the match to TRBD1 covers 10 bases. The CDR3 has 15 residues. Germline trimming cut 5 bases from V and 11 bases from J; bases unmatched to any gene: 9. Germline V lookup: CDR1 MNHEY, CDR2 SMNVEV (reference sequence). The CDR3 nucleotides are TGTGCCAGCAGTCCATCCCGGGACAGGGGTACACCCCTCCACTTT. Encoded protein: CASSPSRDRGTPLHF.

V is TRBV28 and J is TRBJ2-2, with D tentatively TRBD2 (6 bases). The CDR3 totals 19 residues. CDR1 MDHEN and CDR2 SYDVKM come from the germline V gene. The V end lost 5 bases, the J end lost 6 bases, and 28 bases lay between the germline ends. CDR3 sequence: CASSPLGGVAEGPAGELFF. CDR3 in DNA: TGTGCCAGCAGTCCGTTAGGAGGCGTTGCGGAGGGCCCTGCCGGGGAGCTGTTTTTT.

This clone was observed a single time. CDR3 amino acids: CASSLVSGEVEGYTF. The CDR3 DNA reads as TGTGCCAGCAGCTTAGTTTCTGGGGAGGTAGAGGGCTACACCTTC. The rearrangement links TRBV7-8 to TRBJ1-2; D uncertain. Trimming cost V 1 base and J 8 bases, with 17 bases left between them. Germline V gene data show CDR1 as SGHVS and CDR2 as FQNEAQ. This CDR3 region has 15 residues.

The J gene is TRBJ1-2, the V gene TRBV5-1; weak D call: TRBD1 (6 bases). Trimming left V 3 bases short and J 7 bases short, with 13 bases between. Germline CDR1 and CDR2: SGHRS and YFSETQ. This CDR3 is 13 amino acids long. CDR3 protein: CASSSYREGGYTF. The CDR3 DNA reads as TGCGCCAGCAGCTCCTACAGGGAGGGTGGCTACACCTTC.

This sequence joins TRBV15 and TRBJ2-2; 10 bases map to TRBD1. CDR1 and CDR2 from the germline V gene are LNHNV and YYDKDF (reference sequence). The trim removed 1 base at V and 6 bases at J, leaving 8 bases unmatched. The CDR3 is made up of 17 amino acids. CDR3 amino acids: CATSRGEDRGQAGELFF. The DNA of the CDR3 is TGTGCCACCAGCAGAGGTGAAGACAGGGGGCAGGCCGGGGAGCTGTTTTTT.

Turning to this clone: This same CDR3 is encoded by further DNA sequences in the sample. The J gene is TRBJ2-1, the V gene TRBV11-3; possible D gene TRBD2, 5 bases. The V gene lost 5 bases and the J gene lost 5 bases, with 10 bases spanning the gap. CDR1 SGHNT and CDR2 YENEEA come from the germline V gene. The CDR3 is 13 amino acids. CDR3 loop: CASSPRADNEQFF. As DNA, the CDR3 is TGTGCCAGCAGCCCGAGGGCCGACAATGAGCAGTTCTTC. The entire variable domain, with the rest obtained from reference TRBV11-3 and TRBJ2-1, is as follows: EAGVVQSPRYKIIEKKQPVAFWCNPISGHNTLYWYLQNLGQGPELLIRYENEEAVDDSQLPKDRFSAERLKGVDSTLKIQPAELGDSAVYLCASSPRADNEQFFGPGTRLTVL.

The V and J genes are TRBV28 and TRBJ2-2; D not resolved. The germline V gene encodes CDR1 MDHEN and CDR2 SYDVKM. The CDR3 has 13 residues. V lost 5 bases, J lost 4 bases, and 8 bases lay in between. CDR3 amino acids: CASSPTRTGELFF. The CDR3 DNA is TGTGCCAGCAGTCCTACTCGCACCGGGGAGCTGTTTTTT.

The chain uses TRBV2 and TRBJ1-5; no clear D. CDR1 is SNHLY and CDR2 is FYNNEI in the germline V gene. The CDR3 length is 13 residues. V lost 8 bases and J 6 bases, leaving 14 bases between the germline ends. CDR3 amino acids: CASGLATAQPQHF. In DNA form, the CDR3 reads TGTGCCAGCGGACTTGCCACGGCTCAGCCCCAGCATTTT.

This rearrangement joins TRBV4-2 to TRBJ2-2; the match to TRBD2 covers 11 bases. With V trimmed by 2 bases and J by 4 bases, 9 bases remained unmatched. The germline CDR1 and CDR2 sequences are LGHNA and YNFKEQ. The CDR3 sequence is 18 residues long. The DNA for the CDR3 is TGTGCCAGCAGCCAAAAGGGTAGCGGGGGGGGCACCACCGGGGAGCTGTTTTTT. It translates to CASSQKGSGGGTTGELFF.

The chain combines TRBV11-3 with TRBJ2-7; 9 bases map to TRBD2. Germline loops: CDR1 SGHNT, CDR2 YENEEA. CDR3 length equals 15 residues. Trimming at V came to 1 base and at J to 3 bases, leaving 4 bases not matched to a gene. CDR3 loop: CASSLAGTSSYEQYF. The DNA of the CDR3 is TGTGCCAGCAGCTTAGCCGGGACTAGCAGCTACGAGCAGTACTTC.

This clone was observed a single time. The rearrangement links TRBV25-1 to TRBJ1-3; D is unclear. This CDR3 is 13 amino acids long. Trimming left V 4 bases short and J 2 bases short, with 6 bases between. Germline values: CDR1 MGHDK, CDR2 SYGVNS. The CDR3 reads CASSAGAGNTIYF. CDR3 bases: TGTGCCAGCAGTGCCGGGGCTGGAAACACCATATATTTT.

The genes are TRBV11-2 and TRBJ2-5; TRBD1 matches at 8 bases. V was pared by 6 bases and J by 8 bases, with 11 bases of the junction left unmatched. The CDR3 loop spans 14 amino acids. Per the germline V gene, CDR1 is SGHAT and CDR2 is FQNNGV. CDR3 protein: CASRITTGAPTQYF. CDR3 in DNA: TGTGCCAGCAGAATCACGACAGGGGCGCCAACCCAGTACTTC. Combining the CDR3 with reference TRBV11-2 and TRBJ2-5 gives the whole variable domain EAGVAQSPRYKIIEKRQSVAFWCNPISGHATLYWYQQILGQGPKLLIQFQNNGVVDDSQLPKDRFSAERLKGVDSTLKIQPAKLEDSAVYLCASRITTGAPTQYFGPGTRLLVL.

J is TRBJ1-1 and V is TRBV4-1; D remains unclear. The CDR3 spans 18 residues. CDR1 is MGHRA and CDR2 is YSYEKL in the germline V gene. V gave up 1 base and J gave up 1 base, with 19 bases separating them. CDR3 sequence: CASSQGSGGPIGNTEAFF. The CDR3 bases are TGCGCCAGCAGCCAAGGATCGGGAGGGCCCATTGGGAACACTGAAGCTTTCTTT.

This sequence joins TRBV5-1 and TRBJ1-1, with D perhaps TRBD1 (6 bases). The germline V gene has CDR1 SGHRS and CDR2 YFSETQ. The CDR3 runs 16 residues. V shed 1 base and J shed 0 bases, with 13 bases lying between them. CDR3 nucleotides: TGCGCCAGCAGCTTGCCCCAGGGGTTTATGAACACTGAAGCTTTCTTT. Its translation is CASSLPQGFMNTEAFF.

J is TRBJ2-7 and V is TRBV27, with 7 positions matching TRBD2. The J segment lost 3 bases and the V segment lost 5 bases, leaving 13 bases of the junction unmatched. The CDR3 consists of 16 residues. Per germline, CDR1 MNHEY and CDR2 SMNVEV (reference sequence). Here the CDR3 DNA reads TGTGCCAGCAGTCCTTTTCGGCCGGGAGGCGGCTACGAGCAGTACTTC. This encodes CASSPFRPGGGYEQYF.

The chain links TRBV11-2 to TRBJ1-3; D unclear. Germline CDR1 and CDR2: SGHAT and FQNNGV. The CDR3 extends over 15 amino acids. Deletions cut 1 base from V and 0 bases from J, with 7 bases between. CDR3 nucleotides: TGTGCCAGCAGCTTAGTACCGAGCTCTGGAAACACCATATATTTT. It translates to CASSLVPSSGNTIYF.

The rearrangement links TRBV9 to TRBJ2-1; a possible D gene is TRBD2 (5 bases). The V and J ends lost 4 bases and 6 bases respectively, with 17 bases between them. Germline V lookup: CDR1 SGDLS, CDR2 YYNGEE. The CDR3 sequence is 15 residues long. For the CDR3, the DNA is TGTGCCAGCAGCCCAAAGGCTAGCCTCTTCAATGAGCAGTTCTTC. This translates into CASSPKASLFNEQFF.

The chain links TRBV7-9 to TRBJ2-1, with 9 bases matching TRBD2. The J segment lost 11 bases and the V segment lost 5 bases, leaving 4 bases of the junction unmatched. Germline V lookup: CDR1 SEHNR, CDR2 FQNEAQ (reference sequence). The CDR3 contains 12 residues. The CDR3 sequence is CASSPGLAQQFF. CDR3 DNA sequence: TGTGCCAGCAGCCCCGGACTAGCGCAGCAGTTCTTC.

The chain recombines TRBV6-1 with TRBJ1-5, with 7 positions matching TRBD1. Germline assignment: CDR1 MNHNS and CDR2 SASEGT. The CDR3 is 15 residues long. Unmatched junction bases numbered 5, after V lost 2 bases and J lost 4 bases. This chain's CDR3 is CASSELGRGNQPQHF. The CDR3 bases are TGTGCCAGCAGTGAACTCGGCAGGGGGAATCAGCCCCAGCATTTT.